The clone carrying this T cell receptor (beta chain) was seen more than once but under ten times. Relative to the germline gene, one junction end is altered; a read error may explain this. The sample is PBMC spiked with counted cells of clone KT2. This CDR3 is built from 14 residues. Looked up from germline, CDR1 is LNHNV and CDR2 is YYDKDF (reference sequence). These data originate in a study of quantifying T cell responses using KT2 cells. Study as a whole: Reverse transcription used primers in the TCR alpha and beta constant regions.

The cDNA 3' end received a ligated oligonucleotide with a UMI. First-round PCR used around 4 cycles and beta primers RC1.1 and RC1.2 covering TRBC1 and TRBC2. TCRdb independently ran MiXCR on the UMI-ligation and nested PCR reads; one entry per CDR3 protein. Among tens of thousands of distinct CDR3 sequences listed, around an eighth were seen once. The chain joins TRBV15 to TRBJ2-1, with 8 positions matching TRBD2. The source is a human donor. The sample taken for sequencing was PBMCs spiked with cells of the T cell clone KT2. The CDR3 reads CATSRDLSGIIPVF. The CDR3 DNA sequence: TGTGCCACCAGCAGAGATCTTAGCGGGATCATCCCGGTCTTC.